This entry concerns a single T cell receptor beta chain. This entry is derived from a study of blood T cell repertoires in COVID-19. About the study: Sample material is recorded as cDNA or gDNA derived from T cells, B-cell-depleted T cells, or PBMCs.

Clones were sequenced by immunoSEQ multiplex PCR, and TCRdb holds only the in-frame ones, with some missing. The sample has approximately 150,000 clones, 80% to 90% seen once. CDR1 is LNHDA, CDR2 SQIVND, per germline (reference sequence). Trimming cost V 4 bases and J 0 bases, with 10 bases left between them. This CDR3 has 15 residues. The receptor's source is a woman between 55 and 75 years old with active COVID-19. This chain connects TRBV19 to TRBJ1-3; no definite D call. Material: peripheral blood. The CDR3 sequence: CASSNPAGSGNTIYF. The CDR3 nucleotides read TGTGCCAGTAGTAACCCGGCGGGCTCTGGAAACACCATATATTTT.